This T cell receptor beta chain was profiled in a study of low-dose radiotherapy and immunotherapy resistance in tumors. Study information: The fractionation for Cohort 1 was 0.5 Gy per fraction every 2 weeks, totaling 6.5 Gy. Given every two weeks, intravenous cyclophosphamide 200 mg/m2 preceded radiation and immunotherapy by one day.

There are 16 residues in the CDR3. The germline V gene encodes CDR1 LGHNA and CDR2 YSLEER. Trimming removed 1 base from V and 7 bases from J; junction bases left unmatched: 8. cDNA synthesis used a TRAV/TRBV-specific primer set for both chains. TCR amplification ran 20 PCR cycles using constant-region and V-primer adapter primers. In vitro transcription served to amplify the mRNA that had been isolated. TCRdb re-derived calls from the reads in MiXCR, one entry per CDR3 protein. The data hold 13,000 or so distinct CDR3 sequences, with roughly 70% observed a single time. The chain has TRBV4-3 and TRBJ2-1, with 9 nucleotides matching TRBD2. This receptor was identified in a human donor with advanced metastatic prostate, ovarian, gallbladder or colorectal cancer (not recorded which). This table probably holds off-target reads from a library built for another chain. CDR3 bases: TGCGCCAGCAGCCAAGGCGGGGGGGCCGGGCGGAATGAGCAGTTCTTC. This sequence encodes CASSQGGGAGRNEQFF.